This TCR beta chain was sequenced during a study of T-cell memory formation after mild COVID-19. Study-wide results and limits: Day 15 to 85 contractors were CD4/CD8 balanced; later expanders leaned CD4+.

With regard to this clonotype: The antigen remains unidentified.

One entry per CDR3 protein, called by TCRdb with MiXCR from the 5' RACE reads. The sample has roughly 550,000 distinct CDR3 sequences, roughly 22% seen once. The sample taken for sequencing was PBMCs or a T cell subset sorted from them (not recorded which). The receptor was isolated from an adult woman who had mild COVID-19 (a few samples of this study predate the infection). Cell type and time point are not known.

This CDR3 reads CASSFTGGARKTQYF. The CDR3 coding sequence is TGTGCCAGCAGCTTTACGGGAGGGGCCCGGAAGACCCAGTACTTC. V is TRBV7-8 and J is TRBJ2-5; 8 bases agree with TRBD2. V gave up 3 bases and J gave up 6 bases; unmatched junction bases: 9. Germline lookup yields CDR1 SGHVS and CDR2 FQNEAQ. The CDR3 is 15 amino acids.